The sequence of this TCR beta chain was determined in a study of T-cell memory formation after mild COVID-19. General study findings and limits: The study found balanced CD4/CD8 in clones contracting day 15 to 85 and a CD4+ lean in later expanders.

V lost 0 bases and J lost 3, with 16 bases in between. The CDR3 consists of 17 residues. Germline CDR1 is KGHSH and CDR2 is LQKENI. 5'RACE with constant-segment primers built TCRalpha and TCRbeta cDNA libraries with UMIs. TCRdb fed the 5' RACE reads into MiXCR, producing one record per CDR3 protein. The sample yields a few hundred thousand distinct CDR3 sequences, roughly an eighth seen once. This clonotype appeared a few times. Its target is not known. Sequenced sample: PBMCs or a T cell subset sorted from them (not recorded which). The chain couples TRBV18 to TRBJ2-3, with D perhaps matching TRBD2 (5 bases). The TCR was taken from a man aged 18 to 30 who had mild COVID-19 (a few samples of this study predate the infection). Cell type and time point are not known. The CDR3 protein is CASSPPLSRRGTDTQYF. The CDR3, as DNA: TGTGCCAGCTCACCACCGTTAAGCCGACGCGGGACAGATACGCAGTATTTT.